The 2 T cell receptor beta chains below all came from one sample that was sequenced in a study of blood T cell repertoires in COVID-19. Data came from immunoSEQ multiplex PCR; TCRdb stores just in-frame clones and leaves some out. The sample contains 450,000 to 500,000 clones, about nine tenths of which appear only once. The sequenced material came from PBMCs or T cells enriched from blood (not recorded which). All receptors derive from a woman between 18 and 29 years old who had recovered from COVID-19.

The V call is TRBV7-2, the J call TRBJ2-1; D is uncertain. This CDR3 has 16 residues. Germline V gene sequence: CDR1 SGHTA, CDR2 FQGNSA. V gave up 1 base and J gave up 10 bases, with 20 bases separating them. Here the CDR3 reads CASSLGGYDWVREQFF. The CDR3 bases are TGTGCCAGCAGCTTAGGCGGTTACGACTGGGTAAGAGAGCAGTTCTTC. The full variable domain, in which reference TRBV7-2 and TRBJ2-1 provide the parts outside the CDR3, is GAGVSQSPSNKVTEKGKDVELRCDPISGHTALYWYRQSLGQGLEFLIYFQGNSAPDKSGLPSDRFSAERTGGSVSTLTIQRTQQEDSAVYLCASSLGGYDWVREQFFGPGTRLTVL.

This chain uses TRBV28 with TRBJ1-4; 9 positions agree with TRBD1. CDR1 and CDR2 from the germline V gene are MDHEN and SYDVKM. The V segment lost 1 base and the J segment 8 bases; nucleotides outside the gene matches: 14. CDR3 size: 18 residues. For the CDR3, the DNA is TGTGCCAGCAGTTTATCGGGGTTCCCACAGGGGGCACGAGAAAAACTGTTTTTT. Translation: CASSLSGFPQGAREKLFF.